A single sample is the source of the 10 T cell receptor beta chains below, sequenced in a study of blood T cells in healthy people across ages. Using a J-beta primer mix together with a sample-barcoded 5' primer, a second PCR was run for about 7 to 12 cycles. One entry per CDR3 protein results from TCRdb running MiXCR on the 5' RACE reads. The sample contains 910,000 or so distinct CDR3 sequences, about 51% of which appear only once. Sequenced material: blood. Receptor source: a woman aged 60-70 years in good health.

The chain is built from TRBV20-1 and TRBJ2-7; D gene uncertain. The V end lost 6 bases, the J end lost 0 bases, and 12 bases lay between the germline ends. The CDR3 loop spans 13 amino acids. The V gene's germline CDR1 is DFQATT and CDR2 SNEGSKA (reference sequence). The CDR3 DNA follows: TGCAGTGCCAACCGTCTGAGCTCCTACGAGCAGTACTTC. Amino acids: CSANRLSSYEQYF.

This clonotype was counted between two and nine times. The V and J genes are TRBV20-1 and TRBJ2-4; tentatively, D is TRBD1 (6 bases). Germline V gene sequence: CDR1 DFQATT, CDR2 SNEGSKA (reference sequence). The CDR3 is made up of 15 amino acids. Trimming left V 6 bases short and J 1 base short, with 16 bases between. CDR3 bases: TGCAGTGCACAGGGTAGGGCGAGGGCCAAAAACATTCAGTACTTC. It codes for CSAQGRARAKNIQYF.

The chain employs TRBV20-1 and TRBJ2-7, with D uncertain. Trimming stripped 5 bases from V and 3 bases from J, with 20 bases between. Germline CDR1 is DFQATT and CDR2 is SNEGSKA (reference sequence). The CDR3 runs to 15 residues. Written as DNA, the CDR3 is TGCAGTGCTCCCATGGTAGGCACGAGGCTCTACGAGCAGTACTTC. Protein: CSAPMVGTRLYEQYF.

This clonotype has more than one count but fewer than ten. This sequence joins TRBV4-3 and TRBJ1-2; D unresolved. V dropped 3 bases and J dropped 1 base, with 6 bases sitting between them. Germline values: CDR1 LGHNA, CDR2 YSLEER. CDR3 length: 13 residues. Written as DNA, the CDR3 is TGCGCCAGCAGCCAGACAATTAACTATGGCTACACCTTC. Translated: CASSQTINYGYTF.

The V call is TRBV12-3 or TRBV12-4, the J call TRBJ1-2; 11 bases are a match to TRBD1. The CDR3 consists of 15 residues. The J segment lost 8 bases and the V segment lost 5 bases, leaving 10 bases of the junction unmatched. The CDR3 DNA is TGTGCCAGCAGTCCCGGACAGGGGGCGCTTAGAGGCTACACCTTC. Amino acids: CASSPGQGALRGYTF.

The chain carries TRBV6-1 and TRBJ1-3; D not certain. CDR3 length: 14 amino acids. Germline V CDR1 and CDR2: MNHNS, SASEGT. V shed 6 bases and J shed 0 bases, with 9 bases lying between them. The CDR3 region is CASRDRDSGNTIYF. CDR3 coding DNA: TGTGCCAGCAGGGACCGCGACTCTGGAAACACCATATATTTT.

J is TRBJ2-1 and V is TRBV4-2; TRBD2 matches at 10 bases. The closer fit of TRBJ2-7 to the DNA end suggests the J call may be wrong. CDR1 is LGHNA and CDR2 is YNFKEQ in the germline V gene. There are 16 residues in the CDR3. The chain's CDR3 is CASSRPGTSVSNEQYF. Written as DNA, the CDR3 is TGTGCCAGCAGCCGCCCGGGGACTAGCGTAAGCAATGAGCAGTACTTC.

This clonotype appeared once. V and J are TRBV20-1 and TRBJ1-4; perhaps TRBD1 as D (5 bases). From germline, CDR1 is DFQATT and CDR2 SNEGSKA (reference sequence). V was clipped by 5 bases and J by 8 bases, with 9 bases between them. This CDR3 spans 11 amino acids. The CDR3 sequence: CSAQGNEKLFF. In nucleotides, the CDR3 is TGCAGTGCTCAGGGTAACGAAAAACTGTTTTTT.

The V and J genes are TRBV5-6 and TRBJ2-6; 8 bases match TRBD1. This CDR3 is 16 amino acids long. With 2 bases clipped from V and 4 bases from J, the junction kept 5 bases outside the gene matches. CDR1 is SGHDT, CDR2 YYEEEE, per germline. CDR3 sequence reads: CASSLYRGYGANVLTF. CDR3 nucleotides: TGTGCCAGCAGCTTATACAGGGGGTACGGGGCCAACGTCCTGACTTTC.

The rearrangement uses TRBV10-3 and TRBJ2-7; TRBD1 is a possible D gene (7 bases). The CDR3 runs to 14 residues. Per germline, CDR1 ENHRY and CDR2 SYGVKD. The V end was cut by 10 bases, the J end by 13 bases, with 29 bases between. The CDR3 is CATSRGTEAETHYF. The CDR3 nucleotides are TGTGCCACCTCCCGGGGGACAGAGGCAGAGACCCATTACTTC.